This TCR beta chain was sequenced during a study of cytomegalovirus exposure and HLA in healthy donors (dated 2017 in TCRdb). Background on the whole study: An earlier analysis of 587 of the donors reported 276 Gb of sequence data and 117 million unique TCR beta sequences obtained from about 179 million T cells. Around 320 gigabases of sequencing data and approximately 85 million unique TCR sequences were included in an early release covering about 600 HLA-typed donors. Of the 300 to 500 genotyped donors, more than 75% were placed in the genetic ancestry cluster associated with self-reported Caucasian donors. The study aimed to test whether cataloging public T cell receptors could reveal signatures of past pathogen exposure. The study used immunosequencing to profile the T cell repertoires of hundreds of subjects and linked those repertoires to cytomegalovirus serostatus. A separate validation cohort of more than 100 different subjects was used in addition to the roughly 670-subject first cohort. To predict cytomegalovirus infection status, the study brought together high-throughput TCR immunosequencing, statistical association of individual TCRs with disease status, and machine learning. A later analysis re-examined previously published TCR beta repertoires from more than 650 donors and added high-resolution HLA genotyping to investigate patterns of TCR occurrence. Rather than using new phenotypic data, the later analysis identified candidate immune exposures from TCR beta sequences and from how often those sequences occurred across donors. An earlier analysis of around 580 of the donors used high-throughput TCR beta sequencing to judge whether each TCR beta V gene segment behaved as functional or pseudogenic. Donor age, sex, ethnicity and CMV serostatus were compiled alongside the repertoire data. Genome-wide SNP genotypes for about 65% of the roughly 670 donors were used in a later genetic analysis, which treated that subset as a discovery cohort. Every repertoire in the discovery cohort had been generated on one and the same sequencing platform. Class I and class II HLA loci were covered by the typing at four-digit resolution. The number of donors typed differed by locus, with 629-630 for A, B, C, DRB1 and DQB1, 522 for DQA1, about 610 for DPA1, and around 460 for DPB1. Because of strong linkage in the cohort, a few DR-DQ haplotypes were treated as single units for association and clustering. On average, roughly 250,000 unique TCR beta nucleotide sequences were sequenced per donor among about 400 genotyped donors of the cohort, with approximately 18% of those sequences being non-productive.

The CDR3 measures 14 amino acids from cysteine to phenylalanine. The kept DNA is CDR3 alone, 42 bases in frame from the first base. V is clipped by 4 bases and J by 3 bases, and the sequence between their germline boundaries is 14 bases long. Based on the germline V gene, the CDR1 and CDR2 sequences are SGDLS and YYNGEE. Here is what the overall study found, with its caveats: A further reported finding was that TCR beta sequences accurately predicted the HLA-A and HLA-B alleles for most subjects in the first cohort. According to the authors, the approach could potentially be generalized to other disease states and immunological phenotypes. Roughly uniform sequencing depth across donors was assumed in presence/absence analyses, although this assumption may not hold. A total of 164 TCR beta chains were listed by the study as associated with cytomegalovirus. Some 16 rarely observed V segments, including chromosome 9 orphons, were excluded from the earlier analysis of almost 600 of the donors because counts were too low. An earlier analysis of 587 of the donors showed that most TCR beta V segments appeared in productive rearrangements either about 87% or about 30% of the time, which broadly matched IMGT annotations. The sequencing pipeline was judged likely to have produced a cluster of highly shared sequence variants as a technical artifact. CMV serostatus was the only immune exposure information available for the cohort. Cytomegalovirus status was reported to be diagnosed by the classifier with high specificity and sensitivity in both the original and validation cohorts. The cohort was sequenced for TCR beta chains only, and without alpha or paired-chain data the features that could be detected were limited. Because HLA typing was unavailable for some donors at each locus, only the typed subset was used in association tests. In vitro tests confirmed that a few of the cytomegalovirus-associated TCR beta chains recognize cytomegalovirus antigens. Correlated functional status among segregating V segments might reflect linkage disequilibrium, but an unknown experimental factor could not be ruled out. A later analysis found that HLA-associated TCR beta chains were more clonally expanded and had lower generation probabilities than equally common non-associated chains. Some IMGT-functional V segments, including TRBV6-2 and TRBV6-3, could not be told apart with the 87-base-pair reads, so those segments were excluded. A later analysis found that most CMV-associated TCR beta chains appeared HLA-restricted, with HLA associations seemingly driven largely by CMV exposure. According to a later analysis, TCR association rates differed among HLA loci, with DRB1 alleles showing the most associated TCRs and HLA-C alleles showing the fewest. In a later analysis, several top co-occurrence clusters were reported to appear linked to parvovirus B19, influenza, CMV and Epstein-Barr virus. Assigning TCR associations to individual alleles was difficult when HLA alleles, especially DR and DQ, strongly co-occurred. Across donors, most TCR sequences were observed very rarely, whereas some public TCRs were present in many individuals. According to a later genetic analysis, donors in an Asian-associated ancestry cluster had fewer N-insertions in productive TCRs than the approximately 700-donor mean. In a later analysis, about 17,000 TCR beta sequences were associated with specific HLA alleles at a false discovery rate of 0.05. A later genetic analysis associated a missense DCLRE1C variant with V-gene and J-gene trimming of TCR beta chains, and an independent cohort replicated the association.

The cohort consisted of 666 healthy bone marrow donors. At the time of sampling, every cohort member was nominally healthy, though immune exposures that went unrecorded were likely present. The donor tested CMV seronegative, placing the donor among the roughly 340 seronegative members of the cohort. A peripheral blood sample was provided by each donor, and peripheral blood mononuclear cells were used for TCR beta sequencing. Genomic DNA extraction from the blood cell samples was performed with the Qiagen DNeasy Blood Extraction Kit. There are a few counts of this clone. Its cognate antigen has yet to be identified. Base qualities are missing; no much larger clone stands one base away. Library preparation used the immunoSEQ multiplex PCR assay. For the multiplex PCR, a mixture combining 60 forward primers for TCR Vbeta segments and 13 reverse primers for TCR Jbeta segments was used. A multiplex PCR assay on genomic DNA amplified the CDR3 region of rearranged TCR beta genes. Amplified TCR beta libraries were sequenced as 87-base-pair reads on the Illumina HiSeq System. The authors processed their data as follows. In a later analysis, tens of millions of unique TCR beta chains were counted across the 500 to 850 repertoires, and approximately 9.9 million of these chains were shared by at least two donors. A nearest-neighbor algorithm error-corrected the raw reads and collapsed the reads into unique sequences, merging closely related sequences to remove PCR and sequencing errors. CDR3 sequences were aligned to IMGT reference sequences to assign V, D and J gene segments. For a sequence to be retained, a match of at least six nucleotides to both a V gene segment and a J gene segment was required. A rearrangement was called productive if the CDR3 had no stop codons and remained in frame with V and J, and every other rearrangement was called non-productive. CDR3 was defined by IMGT convention, running from the second conserved V-encoded cysteine to the conserved J-encoded phenylalanine. The earlier analysis of 587 of the donors excluded sequences that lacked an unambiguous match to a single V gene segment. In an earlier analysis of roughly 500 of the donors, V segments were called functional above 56.7% productive rearrangements and were called segregating when the between-donor standard deviation exceeded 5%. A statistical classification framework was built to diagnose cytomegalovirus status from the catalog of TCR beta chain sequences. In a later analysis, TCR nucleotide sequences were compared against IMGT/GENE-DB human TR gene sequences so that V and J genes could be assigned. The TCRdist pipeline was used in a later analysis to assign CDR3 sequences and most-parsimonious VDJ recombination scenarios. In a later analysis, each TCR beta chain was defined by its CDR3 amino acid sequence together with its V-gene family, and reads without a unique V-gene family were excluded. To address suspected cross-contamination and a sequencing artifact, a later analysis removed approximately 590 highly shared, low-generation-probability nucleotide sequences. In a later analysis, a clonal expansion index was calculated for each public chain from normalized within-repertoire ranks of inferred template counts. Generation probabilities in a later analysis came from a VDJ recombination model fitted to out-of-frame rearrangements, and those results were checked against IGoR. Hypergeometric tests were used in a later analysis to score TCR-TCR, TCR-HLA and TCR-CMV co-occurrence, with a repertoire-size bias correction applied to the TCR pairs. In a later analysis, false discovery rates were estimated by permuting HLA or CMV assignments 20 times. In a later analysis, co-occurring TCRs were grouped with DBSCAN, and TCRdist sequence similarity was added when clustering was performed within HLA-allele-positive subsets. Repertoires with fewer than 30,000 or more than 120,000 public chains were left out of co-occurrence clustering, as were a handful of repertoires with anomalous nucleotide sharing. The clones in this table, taken by TCRdb from immuneACCESS, are in-frame only. Not every clone is retained; where verified, under half of the shortfall comes from an unresolved V gene, and the cause of the rest is unknown. The V and J calls and the clone size are those of that table, but D and trimming were determined from the DNA. Present in this sample are 140,000 or so clones, around 9.6% of which were seen just once. Clones ranked in the top ten supply about 2% of the sample.

Sequenced sample: PBMCs. This chain joins TRBV9 to TRBJ2-7; TRBD1 might be the D gene, on 6 matching bases. The origin of this receptor is a male donor in good health and CMV-seronegative. The CDR3 here reads CASSPEDRDYEQYF. The DNA is TGTGCCAGCAGCCCTGAGGACAGAGACTACGAGCAGTACTTC.